A single sample gave rise to the 24 T cell receptor beta chains below, sequenced in a study of blood T cell repertoires in COVID-19. The table came from immunoSEQ multiplex PCR; TCRdb's copy has only in-frame clones and leaves some out. The data show a few hundred thousand clones, with approximately 87% seen just once and 3.5% to 4% held by the top ten. The specimen was peripheral blood. The source of these receptors is a woman aged 50 to 60 with active or convalescent COVID-19.

This clone was detected once. The V gene is TRBV4-1, the J gene TRBJ2-7; TRBD1 aligns across 10 bases. This CDR3 spans 15 amino acids. Germline V gene lookup returns CDR1 MGHRA and CDR2 YSYEKL. V was clipped by 4 bases and J by 0 bases; unmatched bases: 3. This chain's CDR3 is CASSPRTGGSYEQYF. The CDR3 DNA reads as TGCGCCAGCAGCCCCCGGACAGGGGGCTCCTACGAGCAGTACTTC.

In its sample, this clone was seen a few times. The chain employs TRBV4-1 and TRBJ1-6; 8 bases match TRBD1. V dropped 1 base and J dropped 7; count of bases not matched to a gene: 3. The CDR3 sequence is 15 residues long. Germline assignment: CDR1 MGHRA and CDR2 YSYEKL. DNA for the CDR3: TGCGCCAGCAGCCAAGCGCAGGGGGCAAATTCACCCCTCCACTTT. This sequence encodes CASSQAQGANSPLHF.

The table lists this clone with a few counts. The chain uses TRBV18 and TRBJ1-4; 7 nucleotides line up with TRBD1. V dropped 4 bases and J dropped 1; count of bases not matched to a gene: 6. CDR1 is KGHSH and CDR2 is LQKENI in the germline V gene. The CDR3 extends over 16 amino acids. Written as DNA, the CDR3 is TGTGCCAGCTCACACAGGGGAGAGAGAACTAATGAAAAACTGTTTTTT. This codes for CASSHRGERTNEKLFF.

The V and J genes are TRBV7-2 and TRBJ2-1; 8 positions agree with TRBD2. Germline V gene lookup returns CDR1 SGHTA and CDR2 FQGNSA. The V and J ends lost 2 bases and 4 bases, in that order; junction bases with no gene match: 4. This CDR3 is built from 15 residues. As DNA, the CDR3 is TGTGCCAGCAGCTTAAGGACTAGCCCTTACAATGAGCAGTTCTTC. Translated, it gives CASSLRTSPYNEQFF.

This rearrangement joins TRBV7-9 to TRBJ1-1, with no clear D. Trimming left V 2 bases short and J 4 bases short, with 14 bases between. The CDR3 runs to 15 residues. Germline CDR1 and CDR2: SEHNR and FQNEAQ (reference sequence). The DNA of the CDR3 is TGTGCCAGCAGCTTATTTGGGGAGTCGGGCACTGAAGCTTTCTTT. It yields the protein CASSLFGESGTEAFF.

The chain has TRBV9 and TRBJ2-2; 11 positions match TRBD2. CDR1 and CDR2 (germline): SGDLS, YYNGEE. Trimming removed 1 base from V and 0 bases from J; junction bases left unmatched: 8. This CDR3 contains 19 residues. CDR3 protein: CASSVQRLAGSSNTGELFF. CDR3 nucleotide sequence: TGTGCCAGCAGCGTACAAAGACTAGCGGGGAGTTCGAACACCGGGGAGCTGTTTTTT.

The chain recombines TRBV6-1 with TRBJ1-2, with D unclear. In germline, CDR1 is MNHNS, CDR2 SASEGT. The CDR3 is 17 amino acids. V gave up 0 bases and J gave up 7 bases, with 21 bases separating them. The CDR3 DNA reads TGTGCCAGCAGTGAAGCGCTCTCTCCAAGGTCGGCGGGTGGCTACACCTTC. As protein: CASSEALSPRSAGGYTF.

The gene calls are TRBV5-1 and TRBJ1-4; 7 bases are a match to TRBD1. Germline CDR1 reads SGHRS; CDR2 reads YFSETQ. V was clipped by 2 bases and J by 8 bases; unmatched bases: 9. The CDR3 contains 15 residues. DNA for the CDR3: TGCGCCAGCAGCTTAACAGGGGCCGTGGGGGAAAAACTGTTTTTT. Translated, it gives CASSLTGAVGEKLFF.

V gene TRBV20-1 combines with J gene TRBJ2-1; D may be TRBD1 (6 bases). Per the germline V gene, CDR1 is DFQATT and CDR2 is SNEGSKA (reference sequence). Trimming cost V 3 bases and J 5 bases, with 14 bases left between them. This CDR3 region has 14 residues. CDR3 amino acids: CSASGQSPNNEQFF. The CDR3 region has the DNA TGCAGTGCTAGTGGACAGAGCCCAAACAATGAGCAGTTCTTC.

The rearrangement joins TRBV21-1 to TRBJ2-1; the table gives TRBD2 as D, unverified against the DNA. TRBV21-1 counts as a pseudogene. This CDR3 region has 15 residues. The DNA for the CDR3 is TGTGCCAGCAGCAAAGCGAAGCGAGTAGGTGATGAGCAGTTCTTC. Translated: CASSKAKRVGDEQFF.

The chain combines TRBV19 with TRBJ1-1; the D is unclear. CDR1 is LNHDA and CDR2 is SQIVND in the germline V gene (reference sequence). The CDR3 is 14 residues long. V was cut by 1 base and J by 5 bases, with 11 bases left in between. CDR3 sequence (DNA): TGTGCCAGTAGTATAGCCCGCGGCGGGACTGAAGCTTTCTTT. Amino acids: CASSIARGGTEAFF.

This chain's CDR3 is CASSPTSGDTQYF. CDR3 coding DNA: TGTGCCAGCTCACCAACAAGCGGGGATACGCAGTATTTT. The chain uses TRBV18 and TRBJ2-3, with a possible D match to TRBD2 (6 bases). CDR3 length: 13 residues. V gave up 2 bases and J gave up 6 bases, with 9 bases separating them. Germline V gives CDR1 KGHSH, CDR2 LQKENI.

The rearrangement joins TRBV4-2 to TRBJ1-6; the D gene is possibly TRBD1 (5 bases). This CDR3 region has 17 residues. V dropped 4 bases and J dropped 0 bases, with 13 bases sitting between them. Looked up from germline, CDR1 is LGHNA and CDR2 is YNFKEQ. CDR3 amino acids: CASSPDRRSSYNSPLHF. As DNA, the CDR3 is TGTGCCAGCAGCCCTGACAGACGGAGCTCCTATAATTCACCCCTCCACTTT.

V usage is TRBV3-1 (or the pseudogene TRBV3-2) and J usage is TRBJ1-5; D unresolved. V was clipped by 5 bases and J by 5 bases, with 10 bases between them. The CDR3 extends over 13 amino acids. Germline V lookup: CDR1 LGHDT, CDR2 YNNKEL (reference sequence). The CDR3 coding sequence is TGTGCCAGCAGCAACGGGTGGGATCAGCCCCAGCATTTT. Residues: CASSNGWDQPQHF.

The chain couples TRBV7-2 to TRBJ2-1; 10 bases are a match to TRBD2. Trimming cost V 3 bases and J 12 bases; bases outside gene matches: 2. The length of the CDR3 is 12 residues. The germline gives CDR1 SGHTA, CDR2 FQGNSA. CDR3 nucleotides: TGTGCCAGCAGCTTTATAGCGGGAGGGCAGTTCTTC. Its protein is CASSFIAGGQFF.

The chain has TRBV6-5 and TRBJ2-3; the D gene is possibly TRBD2 (6 bases). Germline V gene data show CDR1 as MNHEY and CDR2 as SVGAGI. The CDR3 sequence is 15 residues long. V was clipped by 5 bases and J by 4 bases, with 16 bases between them. The CDR3 spells CASSPHRDSADTQYF. The CDR3 DNA sequence: TGTGCCAGCAGTCCTCACCGGGACTCTGCAGATACGCAGTATTTT.

This clone has more than one count but fewer than ten. This chain uses TRBV28 with TRBJ1-1, with TRBD1 matching 8 bases. CDR3 length equals 17 residues. CDR1 is MDHEN and CDR2 is SYDVKM in the germline V gene. The V and J ends lost 6 bases and 5 bases, in that order; junction bases with no gene match: 17. The chain's CDR3 is CASRSPQGAPGRTEAFF. The CDR3 coding sequence is TGTGCCAGCAGATCCCCCCAGGGGGCGCCGGGGAGAACTGAAGCTTTCTTT. The complete variable domain, with remaining parts taken from reference TRBV28 and TRBJ1-1, reads DVKVTQSSRYLVKRTGEKVFLECVQDMDHENMFWYRQDPGLGLRLIYFSYDVKMKEKGDIPEGYSVSREKKERFSLILESASTNQTSMYLCASRSPQGAPGRTEAFFGQGTRLTVV.

The genes are TRBV7-2 and TRBJ2-5; TRBD2 might be the D (7 bases). Germline V gene sequence: CDR1 SGHTA, CDR2 FQGNSA. The length of the CDR3 is 15 residues. Trimming stripped 7 bases from V and 5 bases from J, with 20 bases between. This CDR3 reads CASTPTRERGETQYF. In DNA form, the CDR3 reads TGTGCCAGCACCCCTACGCGGGAGAGGGGGGAGACCCAGTACTTC.

V and J are TRBV29-1 and TRBJ2-7; 8 bases are shared with TRBD1. CDR1 and CDR2 from the germline V gene are SQVTM and ANQGSEA. The CDR3 has 12 amino acids. V trimming: 7 bases; J trimming: 6 bases; junction bases outside the gene matches: 8. The CDR3 bases are TGCAGCGGGAGCTCAGGGGGCGGCGAGCAGTACTTC. Protein sequence: CSGSSGGGEQYF.

The V gene is TRBV19, the J gene TRBJ1-2; 8 bases fit TRBD1. Germline CDR1 LNHDA, CDR2 SQIVND (reference sequence). CDR3 length: 16 residues. V was pared by 0 bases and J by 5 bases, with 8 bases of the junction left unmatched. Here the CDR3 reads CASSIEATGAAYGYTF. The CDR3 DNA follows: TGTGCCAGTAGTATAGAAGCGACAGGGGCTGCATATGGCTACACCTTC.

This clone has a single count. The chain couples TRBV19 to TRBJ1-4; 10 bases fit TRBD1. Germline-derived CDR1 and CDR2 are LNHDA and SQIVND (reference sequence). CDR3 length equals 15 residues. V lost 7 bases and J lost 5; bases outside the gene matches: 7. The chain's CDR3 is CASITPGQGNEKLFF. The CDR3 nucleotides read TGTGCCAGTATTACACCGGGACAGGGGAATGAAAAACTGTTTTTT.

This clone appeared once. The rearrangement links TRBV6-5 to TRBJ2-7; D may be TRBD2 (6 bases). V was shortened by 2 bases and J by 6 bases, with 14 bases between the two germline ends. Germline assignment: CDR1 MNHEY and CDR2 SVGAGI. This CDR3 comprises 14 residues. The CDR3 nucleotides are TGTGCCAGCAGTTACGGGTCCGGCGGGACCGAGCAGTACTTC. It specifies CASSYGSGGTEQYF.

The chain couples TRBV10-2 to TRBJ1-2; 8 bases align to TRBD1. Per the germline V gene, CDR1 is WSHSY and CDR2 is SAAADI. The trim removed 5 bases at V and 4 bases at J, leaving 12 bases unmatched. This CDR3 is built from 16 residues. The CDR3 DNA sequence: TGCGCCAGCAGTCTAGATAGGACAGGGATGGTCTATGGCTACACCTTC. It specifies CASSLDRTGMVYGYTF.

The chain is built from TRBV5-8 and TRBJ2-2; 11 bases match TRBD1. The V gene end was trimmed by 4 bases and the J gene end by 4 bases; junction bases not matched to a gene: 9. The germline CDR1 and CDR2 sequences are SGHTS and YDEGEE. The CDR3 is 17 amino acids. The CDR3 protein is CASSPRGQGAGTGELFF. CDR3 DNA: TGTGCCAGCAGCCCCCGCGGACAGGGGGCAGGCACCGGGGAGCTGTTTTTT.